This passage covers 23 T cell receptor beta chains from one sample sequenced in a study of blood T cells in healthy people across ages. A sample-barcoded 5' primer and a J-beta primer mix were used in a second PCR of about 7 to 12 cycles. In TCRdb, the 5' RACE reads were re-called with MiXCR into one record per CDR3 protein. This repertoire shows fewer than 800,000 distinct CDR3 sequences, about 30% found once; its top ten account for roughly 14%. The sequencing sample was made of blood. These receptors came from a woman aged 80 or older in good health.

As regards this clonotype: A much larger clonotype is one base distant, so this may be a read error. This chain uses TRBV7-9 with TRBJ2-1; no reliable D call. The V gene's germline CDR1 is SEHNR and CDR2 FQNEAQ (reference sequence). This CDR3 is 13 amino acids long. Trimming stripped 2 bases from V and 10 bases from J, with 12 bases between. This CDR3 is CASSLSGRSEQFF. The CDR3 bases are TGTGCCAGCAGCTTATCAGGCAGGTCCGAGCAGTTCTTC. The full variable domain, its missing parts supplied by reference TRBV7-9 and TRBJ2-1, is DTGVSQNPRHKITKRGQNVTFRCDPISEHNRLYWYRQTLGQGPEFLTYFQNEAQLEKSRLLSDRFSAERPKGSFSTLEIQRTEQGDSAMYLCASSLSGRSEQFFGPGTRLTVL.

This clonotype was counted at least ten times. The V and J genes are TRBV5-6 and TRBJ2-7; 8 bases are shared with TRBD1. The J segment lost 10 bases and the V segment lost 4 bases, leaving 16 bases of the junction unmatched. The CDR3 extends over 15 amino acids. Germline V gene lookup returns CDR1 SGHDT and CDR2 YYEEEE. This chain's CDR3 is CASSEGTGRLGTQYF. CDR3 in DNA: TGTGCCAGCAGCGAAGGGACAGGTCGTTTGGGCACCCAGTACTTC.

This clonotype was seen many times. The chain carries TRBV7-2 and TRBJ1-2, with TRBD1 matching 8 bases. With V trimmed by 5 bases and J by 3 bases, 8 bases remained unmatched. This CDR3 contains 15 residues. The germline CDR1 and CDR2 sequences are SGHTA and FQGNSA. CDR3 in DNA: TGTGCCAGCAGCCTACAGGGGGTAATATACTATGGCTACACCTTC. Translated: CASSLQGVIYYGYTF.

This clonotype has at least ten counts. The chain recombines TRBV24-1 with TRBJ2-1, with D unresolved. Per the germline V gene, CDR1 is KGHDR and CDR2 is SFDVKD. The length of the CDR3 is 15 residues. V lost 9 bases to trimming and J lost 8 bases, with 22 bases between them. The CDR3 region is CATSYDPGKTDEQFF. The CDR3 nucleotides read TGTGCCACCTCATATGACCCCGGTAAGACCGATGAGCAGTTCTTC.

This rearrangement joins TRBV7-9 to TRBJ1-5; possible D gene TRBD1, 6 bases. V lost 1 base and J lost 6, with 13 bases in between. Germline lookup yields CDR1 SEHNR and CDR2 FQNEAQ (reference sequence). This CDR3 is built from 15 residues. Here the CDR3 reads CASSLGDRSGQPQHF. CDR3 DNA: TGTGCCAGCAGCTTAGGAGACAGGTCGGGTCAGCCCCAGCATTTT.

The chain couples TRBV2 to TRBJ1-2; D is uncertain. Germline CDR1 reads SNHLY; CDR2 reads FYNNEI. CDR3 size: 15 residues. Trimming removed 1 base from V and 4 bases from J, with 13 bases in between. DNA for the CDR3: TGTGCCAGCAGTGAAGATGCGACAAGCCCCTATGGCTACACCTTC. This encodes CASSEDATSPYGYTF.

The count of this clonotype is one. V is TRBV28 and J is TRBJ2-7; possibly TRBD2 for D (5 bases). The end of the DNA fits TRBJ2-5 better, so the J call may be wrong. CDR1 is MDHEN and CDR2 is SYDVKM in the germline V gene. CDR3 length: 14 amino acids. CDR3 sequence: CASSSHLGRETQYF. CDR3 DNA sequence: TGTGCCAGCAGTTCCCATTTGGGGAGAGAGACCCAGTACTTC.

Ten or more counts support this clonotype. The rearrangement joins TRBV5-4 to TRBJ2-1, with D possibly TRBD2 on 7 matching bases. CDR3 length: 15 amino acids. Germline CDR1 is SGHNT and CDR2 is YYREEE (reference sequence). V was pared by 4 bases and J by 9 bases, with 20 bases between. CDR3 protein: CASSMRRGGGGEQFF. DNA of the CDR3: TGTGCCAGCAGCATGCGTAGGGGGGGAGGAGGTGAGCAGTTCTTC.

Concerning this clonotype itself: Possible read error: a much larger clone is one base away. The chain carries TRBV6-4 and TRBJ2-3; a weak D match, TRBD2 (5 bases). This CDR3 region has 14 residues. Germline values: CDR1 MRHNA, CDR2 SNTAGT. The CDR3 is CAGSIARSTETQYF. The CDR3 coding sequence is TGTGCCGGCAGCATAGCGCGGAGCACAGAGACGCAGTATTTT.

The table lists this clonotype with many counts. CDR3 in DNA: TGTGCCAGCAGCCGAAGGGCCCTACTCCAAGAGACCCAGTACTTC. Its translation: CASSRRALLQETQYF. The gene calls are TRBV14 and TRBJ2-5, with D hard to call. There are 15 residues in the CDR3. Germline CDR1 reads SGHDN; CDR2 reads FVKESK. V gave up 4 bases and J gave up 1 base, with 13 bases separating them.

The genes are TRBV6-1 and TRBJ2-4; TRBD1 or TRBD2 may be the D gene (6 bases each). This CDR3 is built from 17 residues. Germline CDR1 is MNHNS and CDR2 is SASEGT. Trimming removed 6 bases from V and 0 bases from J, with 18 bases in between. The CDR3: CASSATRGELAKNIQYF. CDR3 sequence (DNA): TGTGCCAGCAGCGCAACAAGGGGGGAGCTAGCCAAAAACATTCAGTACTTC.

The V call is TRBV25-1, the J call TRBJ1-4; no reliable D call. This CDR3 comprises 13 residues. Germline assignment: CDR1 MGHDK and CDR2 SYGVNS. V lost 6 bases and J lost 4, with 9 bases in between. The CDR3 sequence is CASRAGFNEKLFF. CDR3 nucleotides: TGTGCCAGCAGGGCGGGATTTAATGAAAAACTGTTTTTT.

This clonotype showed up just once. This may come from a read error, since a much larger clone is one base off. The chain links TRBV2 to TRBJ2-1; 8 bases are shared with TRBD2. Per germline, CDR1 SNHLY and CDR2 FYNNEI. The CDR3 has 13 residues. CDR3 in DNA: TGTACCAGCAGGGGACTAGGTTACGATGAGCAGTTCTTC. As protein: CTSRGLGYDEQFF.

This clonotype was counted ten times or more. The gene calls are TRBV20-1 and TRBJ2-5, with D perhaps given as TRBD1 or TRBD2 (6 bases each). Trimming stripped 2 bases from V and 1 base from J, with 11 bases between. The CDR3 has 14 amino acids. Germline V CDR1 and CDR2: DFQATT, SNEGSKA (reference sequence). In nucleotides, the CDR3 is TGCAGTGCTAGATCGGGGGCATTCCAAGAGACCCAGTACTTC. This encodes CSARSGAFQETQYF.

This clonotype was observed a single time. This chain uses TRBV5-4 with TRBJ2-7; D uncertain. From germline, CDR1 is SGHNT and CDR2 YYREEE (reference sequence). This CDR3 contains 14 residues. Trimming pared 2 bases from V and 0 bases from J, leaving 9 bases between. This chain's CDR3 is CASSFRTSSYEQYF. The CDR3 DNA sequence: TGTGCCAGCAGCTTCCGGACCAGCTCCTACGAGCAGTACTTC. The variable domain in full, completed from reference TRBV5-4 and TRBJ2-7, reads ETGVTQSPTHLIKTRGQQVTLRCSSQSGHNTVSWYQQALGQGPQFIFQYYREEENGRGNFPPRFSGLQFPNYSSELNVNALELDDSALYLCASSFRTSSYEQYFGPGTRLTVT.

This chain uses TRBV2 with TRBJ1-2; a weak D match, TRBD1 (5 bases). The V gene's germline CDR1 is SNHLY and CDR2 FYNNEI. This CDR3 contains 14 residues. The V end lost 8 bases, the J end lost 0 bases, and 13 bases lay between the germline ends. For the CDR3, the DNA is TGTGCCAGCGGCCCCCCGGGACCTAACTATGGCTACACCTTC. This codes for CASGPPGPNYGYTF.

The sample holds many counts of this clonotype. This chain links TRBV28 with TRBJ2-7; the D is unclear. V was pared by 6 bases and J by 2 bases, with 11 bases between. Per the germline V gene, CDR1 is MDHEN and CDR2 is SYDVKM. There are 13 residues in the CDR3. CDR3 nucleotides: TGTGCCAGCAGCTTGACGGTTACCTACGAGCAGTACTTC. This translates into CASSLTVTYEQYF.

This clonotype has just a few counts. With a much larger clone just one base away, this may be a read error. The chain combines TRBV5-5 with TRBJ2-5; TRBD2 matches 12 bases. V trimming: 4 bases; J trimming: 11 bases; junction bases outside the gene matches: 21. Germline V gene lookup returns CDR1 SGHKS and CDR2 YYEKEE (reference sequence). The length of the CDR3 is 18 residues. The CDR3 region has the DNA TGTGCCAGCAGCCTAACTAGTACTAGCGGGGGGTTTGTGGCTGAGCAGTACTTC. This sequence encodes CASSLTSTSGGFVAEQYF. The complete variable domain, with remaining parts taken from reference TRBV5-5 and TRBJ2-5, reads DAGVTQSPTHLIKTRGQQVTLRCSPISGHKSVSWYQQVLGQGPQFIFQYYEKEERGRGNFPDRFSARQFPNYSSELNVNALLLGDSALYLCASSLTSTSGGFVAEQYFGPGTRLLVL.

The CDR3 DNA reads TGTGCCAGCAGCCTCGAGAGGGTTGACACCATATATTTT. Encoded protein: CASSLERVDTIYF. The chain employs TRBV2 and TRBJ1-3; D remains ambiguous. The CDR3 has 13 residues. Germline V gene lookup returns CDR1 SNHLY and CDR2 FYNNEI. Trimming removed 6 bases from V and 8 bases from J, with 14 bases in between. The variable domain in full, completed from reference TRBV2 and TRBJ1-3, reads EPEVTQTPSHQVTQMGQEVILRCVPISNHLYFYWYRQILGQKVEFLVSFYNNEISEKSEIFDDQFSVERPDGSNFTLKIRSTKLEDSAMYFCASSLERVDTIYFGEGSWLTVV.

The CDR3 protein is CASSDRNTDTQYF. CDR3 coding DNA: TGTGCCAGTTCGGACAGGAACACAGATACGCAGTATTTT. This sequence joins TRBV9 and TRBJ2-3, with 7 bases fitting TRBD1. Germline loops: CDR1 SGDLS, CDR2 YYNGEE. The CDR3 has 13 amino acids. Trimming took 8 bases from V and 2 from J; bases not matched to a gene: 5.

At least ten counts were recorded for this clonotype. This rearrangement joins TRBV7-8 to TRBJ2-1; 10 nucleotides align to TRBD2. V was clipped by 5 bases and J by 4 bases; unmatched bases: 8. Germline-derived CDR1 and CDR2 are SGHVS and FQNEAQ. There are 16 residues in the CDR3. Written as DNA, the CDR3 is TGTGCCAGCAGCCCAGCAGCGGGGGGGTGGTACAATGAGCAGTTCTTC. As protein: CASSPAAGGWYNEQFF.

This clonotype was seen ten or more times. The chain links TRBV5-6 to TRBJ2-4; TRBD1 aligns across 9 bases. Germline CDR1 SGHDT, CDR2 YYEEEE. The ends lost 5 bases at V and 0 bases at J; junction bases unmatched: 9. The CDR3 loop spans 17 amino acids. CDR3 sequence: CASSPGQGRLAKNIQYF. CDR3 bases: TGTGCCAGCAGTCCGGGACAGGGACGACTAGCCAAAAACATTCAGTACTTC.

This clonotype has at least ten counts. The J gene is TRBJ2-7, the V gene TRBV27; the D is unclear. CDR1 and CDR2 from the germline V gene are MNHEY and SMNVEV (reference sequence). Trimming removed 7 bases from V and 2 bases from J, with 15 bases in between. The CDR3 is made up of 14 amino acids. CDR3 loop: CASIRAPGPYEQYF. The CDR3 nucleotides read TGTGCCAGCATCCGAGCCCCGGGCCCCTACGAGCAGTACTTC.